The 2 T cell receptor beta chains in this list originate from one sample, sequenced in a study of PD-L1 blockade in urothelial cancer. Using immunoSEQ multiplex PCR, the repertoire was profiled, and TCRdb retains in-frame clones only, with some absent. This table holds tens of thousands of clones, over 70% found once. The specimen was PBMCs, collected around atezolizumab (anti-PD-L1) treatment. These receptors were collected from a man between 65 and 85 years old with urothelial cancer.

The rearrangement links TRBV5-1 to TRBJ2-2, with 10 positions matching TRBD1. V shed 4 bases, J shed 4 bases, and the junction held 4 bases outside the gene matches. Germline assignment: CDR1 SGHRS and CDR2 YFSETQ. The CDR3 runs to 15 residues. DNA of the CDR3: TGCGCCAGCAGCCGGGACAGGGGATTCACCGGGGAGCTGTTTTTT. This codes for CASSRDRGFTGELFF.

The chain employs TRBV7-3 and TRBJ2-2, with 7 bases lining up with TRBD2. There are 15 residues in the CDR3. V lost 2 bases and J lost 7; bases outside the gene matches: 7. Germline V lookup: CDR1 SGHTA, CDR2 FQGTGA. This CDR3 is CASSLLAGAGGELFF. The CDR3 region has the DNA TGTGCCAGCAGCTTATTGGCGGGAGCGGGCGGGGAGCTGTTTTTT.